Listed below are T cell receptor beta chains from one sample, sequenced in a study of T-cell memory formation after mild COVID-19. TCRdb reprocessed the 5' RACE reads with MiXCR, giving one entry per CDR3 protein. The table records approximately 560,000 distinct CDR3 sequences, 17% of them present only once. Source material: PBMCs or a T cell subset sorted from them (not recorded which). All receptors derive from an adult woman who had mild COVID-19 (a few samples of this study predate the infection). Cell type and time point are not known. CDR3s include the opening cysteine and the closing phenylalanine or tryptophan. D genes are given only for firm matches. Some rows mark clone size as missing; the rest say once, few, many or name a class of expanded clone.

>few|TRBV7-9|TRBD2|TRBJ2-1
TGTGCCAGCAGCCCAGAGACTAGCGAATACAATGAGCAGTTCTTC
CASSPETSEYNEQFF
>.|TRBV12-3/TRBV12-4|TRBD1|TRBJ2-5
TGTGCCAGCAGAAAGGGACAGGGGAGTACGGAGACCCAGTACTTC
CASRKGQGSTETQYF
>few|TRBV2|TRBD1|TRBJ2-1
TGTGCCAGCAGCCCCGAACCGGGACAGGGGAGGGGTGAGCAGTTCTTC
CASSPEPGQGRGEQFF
>.|TRBV5-8|TRBD1|TRBJ2-5
TGTGCCAGCAGCCCCGGACAGGGGGTCCAAGAGACCCAGTACTTC
CASSPGQGVQETQYF
>.|TRBV19|.|TRBJ2-5
TGTGCCAGTAGTATAGGCTTTGGGGACATCGCGCTCGCAGCCCAGTACTTC
CASSIGFGDIALAAQYF
>few|TRBV4-1|.|TRBJ2-7
TGCGCCAGCAGCACCGGGGCCTTCTACGAGCAGTACTTC
CASSTGAFYEQYF
>few|TRBV5-5|TRBD1|TRBJ2-7
TGTGCCAGCAGCTACGTCGGACAGGGGGATTACGAGCAGTACTTC
CASSYVGQGDYEQYF
>.|TRBV7-2|TRBD2|TRBJ2-4
TGTGCCAGCAGGTCACCCCCCCCGGGAGGATTGAACATTCAGTACTTC
CASRSPPPGGLNIQYF
>.|TRBV30|.|TRBJ2-1
TGTGCCTGGAGGCGAGCCTCGAGCTCCTACAATGAGCAGTTCTTC
CAWRRASSSYNEQFF
>few|TRBV7-6|.|TRBJ2-7
TGTGCCAGCAGCCCCAGCCTCAGCTCCTACGAGCAGTACTTC
CASSPSLSSYEQYF
>few|TRBV9|.|TRBJ2-2
TGTGCCAGCAGCGTAGGAGACTATCGGACCGGGGAGCTGTTTTTT
CASSVGDYRTGELFF
>.|TRBV29-1|TRBD2|TRBJ2-5
TGCAGTTCAGCGGGAGGGGCAGAGACCCAGTACTTC
CSSAGGAETQYF
>once|TRBV7-2|TRBD2|TRBJ2-5
TGTGCCAGCTCGGAGACTAGCTTGGAGACCCAGTACTTC
CASSETSLETQYF
>.|TRBV4-2|.|TRBJ1-1
TGTGCCAGCAGCCAAGATCCCACAGAGTTGTCTTTCTTT
CASSQDPTELSFF
>few|TRBV7-2|.|TRBJ2-5
TGTGCCAGCAGCTTTCTAGGGAATTCGGAGACCCAGTACTTC
CASSFLGNSETQYF
>few|TRBV6-4|.|TRBJ2-7
TGTGCCAGCAGTGAAGACGGAACGAGCTCCTACGAGCAGTACTTC
CASSEDGTSSYEQYF
>.|TRBV19|TRBD1|TRBJ1-1
TGTGCCAGTAGTAGACCTGGACAGGGGGCGCCCACTGAAGCTTTCTTT
CASSRPGQGAPTEAFF
>few|TRBV27|TRBD2|TRBJ2-1
TGTGCCAGCAGTTCCCTCCAACTAGCGGGGGGGCTCAATGAGCAGTTCTTC
CASSSLQLAGGLNEQFF
>few|TRBV27|.|TRBJ2-3
TGTGCCAGCAGTCCGCGGGCTAGCGTGCATATCCCAGATACGCAGTATTTT
CASSPRASVHIPDTQYF
>.|TRBV20-1|TRBD2|TRBJ2-3
TGCAGTGCTAGAGATCCGGCTAGCGGGATAACAGATACGCAGTATTTT
CSARDPASGITDTQYF
>.|TRBV27|.|TRBJ1-2
TGTGCCAGCAGTTTACTTCCAGGGTACTATGGCTACACCTTC
CASSLLPGYYGYTF
>few|TRBV7-9|TRBD2|TRBJ2-1
TGTGCCAGCAGCGCAAAGGTGGCGGGAGGGCCGGTATTTCACCTCGAGCAGTTCTTC
CASSAKVAGGPVFHLEQFF
>.|TRBV6-6|.|TRBJ1-5
TGTGCAACTCGCCGGCAGGGAATGGGTGGAGGCAATCAGCCCCAGCATTTT
CATRRQGMGGGNQPQHF
>.|TRBV7-3|TRBD2|TRBJ2-2
TGTGCCAGCAGCTTAAAGGCGGGAGGGACTAACACCGGGGAGCTGTTTTTT
CASSLKAGGTNTGELFF
>.|TRBV30|TRBD1|TRBJ1-6
TGTGCCTGGAGTATCCGACAGGGAATCGCCTATAATTCACCCCTCCACTTT
CAWSIRQGIAYNSPLHF
>.|TRBV6-5|.|TRBJ2-7
TGTGCCAGCAGTCAACGGCCCGACTACGAGCAGTACTTC
CASSQRPDYEQYF
>few|TRBV19|.|TRBJ1-1
TGTGCCAGTAGTCCCAGGGACGGAAACCTCTGGAACACTGAAGCTTTCTTT
CASSPRDGNLWNTEAFF